Each of the 24 T cell receptor beta chains below was sequenced from the same sample in a study of shared clonotypes between healthy human individuals. Method: immunoSEQ multiplex PCR; TCRdb's copy keeps in-frame clones and lacks some. The repertoire holds about 2,100,000 clones, with just over 90% as singletons. The naive CD8 population came from CD45RO-negative cells selected for CCR7, without terminally differentiated effector memory CD45RA+ cells. The specimen was naive CD8+ T cells from PBMCs. The receptors originated from a young man in good health. Some clones in this sample may be carry-over from other donors' samples.

V and J are TRBV29-1 and TRBJ2-2; possible D gene TRBD1, 6 bases. The CDR3 contains 12 residues. In germline, CDR1 is SQVTM, CDR2 ANQGSEA. V was cut by 5 bases and J by 6 bases, with 10 bases left in between. The CDR3 spells CSVTGFAGELFF. CDR3 nucleotide sequence: TGCAGCGTTACAGGGTTCGCCGGGGAGCTGTTTTTT.

The rearrangement joins TRBV27 to TRBJ1-2; maybe TRBD1 (5 bases). This CDR3 contains 15 residues. CDR1 MNHEY and CDR2 SMNVEV come from the germline V gene (reference sequence). Trimming stripped 7 bases from V and 2 bases from J, with 17 bases between. The CDR3 nucleotides are TGTGCCAGCACCCAAAGTAGGGGCTACAACTATGGCTACACCTTC. Residues: CASTQSRGYNYGYTF.

This clone was detected once. DNA for the CDR3: TGTGCCACCAGCAAGGCCCTGGACTGGCCCGGAGCGACGCAGTATTTT. Translation gives CATSKALDWPGATQYF. The chain links TRBV15 to TRBJ2-3, with D tentatively TRBD2 (5 bases). The CDR3 spans 16 residues. Trimming pared 4 bases from V and 9 bases from J, leaving 23 bases between. CDR1 and CDR2 (germline): LNHNV, YYDKDF (reference sequence).

The chain employs TRBV9 and TRBJ2-7; TRBD2 matches at 12 bases. With 4 bases clipped from V and 6 bases from J, the junction kept 5 bases outside the gene matches. CDR3 size: 14 residues. Germline V CDR1 and CDR2: SGDLS, YYNGEE. CDR3 amino acids: CASSPLTSGSEQYF. CDR3 in DNA: TGTGCCAGCAGCCCTCTGACTAGCGGGAGCGAGCAGTACTTC.

The V gene is TRBV7-2, the J gene TRBJ1-4; D is possibly TRBD1 (6 bases). From germline, CDR1 is SGHTA and CDR2 FQGNSA. The CDR3 runs 17 residues. Trimming shortened V by 0 bases and J by 6 bases, and 17 bases separated the two germline ends. CDR3 loop: CASSLARDTGRYEKLFF. The CDR3 DNA follows: TGTGCCAGCAGCTTAGCCCGGGACACAGGCCGATATGAAAAACTGTTTTTT.

The chain combines TRBV28 with TRBJ1-4; unclear D gene. The germline V and J ends were trimmed by 7 bases and 3 bases, with 9 bases remaining between them. The CDR3 has 13 residues. Looked up from germline, CDR1 is MDHEN and CDR2 is SYDVKM. The CDR3 bases are TGTGCCAGCACGCCCACGGCTAATGAAAAACTGTTTTTT. Translation: CASTPTANEKLFF.

The V call is TRBV27, the J call TRBJ2-3; no reliable D call. The CDR3 runs to 14 residues. The V end was cut by 5 bases, the J end by 2 bases, with 11 bases between. Looked up from germline, CDR1 is MNHEY and CDR2 is SMNVEV (reference sequence). CDR3 amino acids: CASSPILVTDTQYF. The DNA of the CDR3 is TGTGCCAGCAGTCCCATACTGGTCACAGATACGCAGTATTTT.

V and J are TRBV7-6 and TRBJ2-1; possible D gene TRBD2, 7 bases. V was cut by 5 bases and J by 9 bases, with 17 bases left in between. The CDR3 totals 14 residues. Germline CDR1 and CDR2: SGHVS and FNYEAQ. The CDR3 sequence is CASSLRKGGAEQFF. The CDR3 DNA sequence: TGTGCCAGCAGCCTGAGAAAAGGGGGGGCTGAGCAGTTCTTC.

The gene calls are TRBV9 and TRBJ2-7, with 8 bases that match TRBD2. This CDR3 has 16 residues. Germline trimming cut 3 bases from V and 2 bases from J; bases unmatched to any gene: 10. Germline V gene sequence: CDR1 SGDLS, CDR2 YYNGEE. CDR3 in amino acids: CASSARVVAGPYEQYF. CDR3 nucleotide sequence: TGTGCCAGCAGCGCCCGGGTCGTAGCGGGACCCTACGAGCAGTACTTC.

This clone was recorded once. V is TRBV5-5 and J is TRBJ2-2; 10 positions match TRBD2. Trimming took 3 bases from V and 3 from J; bases not matched to a gene: 17. The CDR3 extends over 20 amino acids. Per the germline V gene, CDR1 is SGHKS and CDR2 is YYEKEE (reference sequence). CDR3 DNA: TGTGCCAGCAGCTACAAACCGGAACTAGCGGGATTGTCGGACACCGGGGAGCTGTTTTTT. This codes for CASSYKPELAGLSDTGELFF.

This chain's CDR3 is CASSATIDSYNEQFF. In DNA form, the CDR3 reads TGTGCCAGCAGCGCAACCATTGACTCATACAATGAGCAGTTCTTC. The gene calls are TRBV9 and TRBJ2-1; D unclear. This CDR3 has 15 amino acids. The V gene's germline CDR1 is SGDLS and CDR2 YYNGEE. V was cut by 3 bases and J by 4 bases, with 14 bases left in between. Combining the CDR3 with reference TRBV9 and TRBJ2-1 gives the whole variable domain DSGVTQTPKHLITATGQRVTLRCSPRSGDLSVYWYQQSLDQGLQFLIQYYNGEERAKGNILERFSAQQFPDLHSELNLSSLELGDSALYFCASSATIDSYNEQFFGPGTRLTVL.

The rearrangement links TRBV28 to TRBJ2-7; D is perhaps TRBD1 (5 bases). CDR3 size: 13 residues. The V end was cut by 2 bases, the J end by 5 bases, with 10 bases between. Germline V gives CDR1 MDHEN, CDR2 SYDVKM. Here the CDR3 DNA reads TGTGCCAGCAGTTTACCTGCAGGGAACGAGCAGTACTTC. This gives the protein CASSLPAGNEQYF.

The chain recombines TRBV19 with TRBJ2-1, with 8 nucleotides matching TRBD1. Germline CDR1 and CDR2: LNHDA and SQIVND (reference sequence). CDR3 length: 17 amino acids. V shed 5 bases, J shed 0 bases, and the junction held 9 bases outside the gene matches. CDR3 in amino acids: CASSYPTGASSYNEQFF. The CDR3 region has the DNA TGTGCCAGTAGTTACCCGACAGGGGCAAGCTCCTACAATGAGCAGTTCTTC.

The chain employs TRBV14 and TRBJ2-7, with D unclear. This CDR3 contains 15 residues. The V end was cut by 3 bases, the J end by 3 bases, with 15 bases between. Germline V gene data show CDR1 as SGHDN and CDR2 as FVKESK. CDR3 nucleotide sequence: TGTGCCAGCAGCCAGGGTACTGCTCGTAGCTACGAGCAGTACTTC. It yields the protein CASSQGTARSYEQYF.

The chain recombines TRBV19 with TRBJ1-2, with D unresolved. The germline gives CDR1 LNHDA, CDR2 SQIVND (reference sequence). The CDR3 length is 15 residues. V lost 4 bases and J 4 bases, leaving 16 bases between the germline ends. The CDR3 loop reads CASSTRPGGLYGYTF. CDR3 DNA: TGTGCCAGTAGTACTCGACCGGGAGGGCTCTATGGCTACACCTTC.

This clone was seen once. The rearrangement links TRBV25-1 to TRBJ1-4; D call uncertain. The CDR3 runs to 12 residues. V shed 0 bases and J shed 7 bases, with 3 bases lying between them. Germline V CDR1 and CDR2: MGHDK, SYGVNS. The CDR3 DNA reads as TGTGCCAGCAGTGAATATGGTGAAAAACTGTTTTTT. Encoded protein: CASSEYGEKLFF.

The V gene is TRBV7-2, the J gene TRBJ1-5; D not resolved. V shed 4 bases and J shed 4 bases, with 14 bases lying between them. The CDR3 is made up of 15 amino acids. From germline, CDR1 is SGHTA and CDR2 FQGNSA. The CDR3 DNA reads as TGTGCCAGCAGCTCTCCCGGACGGGGAAATCAGCCCCAGCATTTT. It codes for CASSSPGRGNQPQHF. Full variable domain (missing parts from reference TRBV7-2 and TRBJ1-5): GAGVSQSPSNKVTEKGKDVELRCDPISGHTALYWYRQSLGQGLEFLIYFQGNSAPDKSGLPSDRFSAERTGGSVSTLTIQRTQQEDSAVYLCASSSPGRGNQPQHFGDGTRLSIL.

This chain uses TRBV19 with TRBJ2-1; TRBD2 agrees at 11 bases. CDR1 and CDR2 from the germline V gene are LNHDA and SQIVND (reference sequence). With 5 bases clipped from V and 1 base from J, the junction kept 7 bases outside the gene matches. CDR3 length: 17 amino acids. CDR3 amino acids: CASSLTSGRLSYNEQFF. The CDR3 DNA reads TGTGCCAGTAGTCTTACTAGCGGGAGATTGTCCTACAATGAGCAGTTCTTC. Complete variable domain (other parts from reference TRBV19 and TRBJ2-1): DGGITQSPKYLFRKEGQNVTLSCEQNLNHDAMYWYRQDPGQGLRLIYYSQIVNDFQKGDIAEGYSVSREKKESFPLTVTSAQKNPTAFYLCASSLTSGRLSYNEQFFGPGTRLTVL.

The chain couples TRBV29-1 to TRBJ2-1; 9 nucleotides agree with TRBD1. The CDR3 contains 14 residues. V dropped 5 bases and J dropped 5; count of bases not matched to a gene: 7. Germline CDR1 SQVTM, CDR2 ANQGSEA. The CDR3 reads CSVTTGGMDNEQFF. In nucleotides, the CDR3 is TGCAGCGTTACGACAGGGGGAATGGACAATGAGCAGTTCTTC.

The chain recombines TRBV27 with TRBJ2-5, with D tentatively TRBD1 or TRBD2 (9 bases each). The CDR3 runs 14 residues. Germline assignment: CDR1 MNHEY and CDR2 SMNVEV (reference sequence). Deletions cut 4 bases from V and 11 bases from J, with 20 bases between. CDR3 sequence (DNA): TGTGCCAGCAGTTCGACAGGGGGTGGACTAGCGCAGTACTTC. Translation gives CASSSTGGGLAQYF.

The V gene is TRBV7-2, the J gene TRBJ2-3; D perhaps matches TRBD2 (6 bases). Germline CDR1 is SGHTA and CDR2 is FQGNSA. Trimming stripped 5 bases from V and 4 bases from J, with 16 bases between. The CDR3 spans 15 residues. DNA for the CDR3: TGTGCCAGCAGCGGAACAACGGGACTTGCAGATACGCAGTATTTT. Translated, it gives CASSGTTGLADTQYF.

Only one count was recorded for this clone. The V call is TRBV9, the J call TRBJ1-2; 10 positions match TRBD1. With V trimmed by 5 bases and J by 3 bases, 10 bases remained unmatched. CDR3 size: 16 residues. Germline values: CDR1 SGDLS, CDR2 YYNGEE. The CDR3 sequence: CASRAAGTGVDYGYTF. The CDR3 DNA reads TGTGCCAGCAGGGCCGCCGGGACAGGGGTTGACTATGGCTACACCTTC.

The CDR3 loop is CASSTVAGELFF. The CDR3 region has the DNA TGTGCCAGCAGTACAGTAGCCGGGGAGCTGTTTTTT. J is TRBJ2-2 and V is TRBV6-1; D remains ambiguous. Looked up from germline, CDR1 is MNHNS and CDR2 is SASEGT. This CDR3 has 12 residues. V lost 5 bases and J 6 bases, leaving 7 bases between the germline ends.

The chain couples TRBV7-8 to TRBJ2-5; possible D gene TRBD1, 7 bases. CDR1 is SGHVS and CDR2 is FQNEAQ in the germline V gene. The CDR3 has 14 residues. V was clipped by 2 bases and J by 4 bases, with 11 bases between them. CDR3 in amino acids: CASSLWGDRETQYF. The CDR3 nucleotides are TGTGCCAGCAGCTTATGGGGGGACAGAGAGACCCAGTACTTC.